The 20 T cell receptor beta chains given below trace back to one sample, sequenced in a study of blood T cell repertoires in COVID-19 (dated by TCRdb to 2019 to 2021). The library was generated by the immunoSEQ multiplex PCR assay. In TCRdb, the immuneACCESS table is reduced to in-frame sequences with V and J assigned. These tables do not hold every clone; where another copy was compared, an unresolved V gene accounts for under half, and the others remain unexplained. Within this sample are about 100,000 clones, with about 90% of them counted one time only. The ten largest account for roughly 7.3% of the sample. The specimen sequenced was peripheral blood. The origin of the receptors is a man aged 30 to 45 in a cohort sampled during active COVID-19.

This chain joins TRBV5-5 and TRBJ2-7; D is possibly TRBD1 (6 bases). The CDR3 is made up of 17 amino acids. V was clipped by 2 bases and J by 0 bases, with 18 bases between them. Germline loops: CDR1 SGHKS, CDR2 YYEKEE (reference sequence). CDR3 nucleotide sequence: TGTGCCAGCAGCTTCAGCTTTACAGGGCAAAGCTCCTACGAGCAGTACTTC. This sequence encodes CASSFSFTGQSSYEQYF.

This chain joins TRBV7-8 and TRBJ1-3; tentative D call: TRBD1 (6 bases). This CDR3 region has 18 residues. From germline, CDR1 is SGHVS and CDR2 FQNEAQ. V lost 5 bases and J 1 base, leaving 21 bases between the germline ends. CDR3: CASSPVWGPTQSGNTIYF. CDR3 bases: TGTGCCAGCAGCCCGGTTTGGGGGCCCACTCAGTCTGGAAACACCATATATTTT.

V and J are TRBV5-8 and TRBJ2-7; D may be TRBD2 (6 bases). V lost 0 bases and J lost 1, with 14 bases in between. The germline V gene encodes CDR1 SGHTS and CDR2 YDEGEE. The length of the CDR3 is 16 residues. DNA for the CDR3: TGTGCCAGCAGCTTGGCCGGGACTCCAAGATCCTACGAGCAGTACTTC. Translation: CASSLAGTPRSYEQYF.

The chain combines TRBV3-1 (or the pseudogene TRBV3-2) with TRBJ2-4, with D possibly matching TRBD2 (6 bases). Germline V gene sequence: CDR1 LGHDT, CDR2 YNNKEL (reference sequence). V was trimmed by 0 bases and J by 7 bases, leaving 13 bases between them. The CDR3 consists of 15 residues. CDR3 nucleotides: TGTGCCAGCAGCCAAGAAGGAGCGGGTTGGAACATTCAGTACTTC. Translation gives CASSQEGAGWNIQYF.

CDR3 nucleotides: TGTGCCTGGCAACAGGGGTTTGACTATGGCTACACCTTC. Its protein is CAWQQGFDYGYTF. The chain combines TRBV30 with TRBJ1-2; 7 nucleotides match TRBD1. This CDR3 spans 13 amino acids. Trimming at V came to 5 bases and at J to 3 bases, leaving 6 bases not matched to a gene. Germline V lookup: CDR1 GTSNPN, CDR2 SVGIG (reference sequence).

V is TRBV6-2 or TRBV6-3 and J is TRBJ1-1; no clear D. The CDR3 contains 14 residues. Germline-derived CDR1 and CDR2 are MNHEY and SVGEGT. V dropped 2 bases and J dropped 4 bases, with 11 bases sitting between them. CDR3 nucleotides: TGTGCCAGCAGTTACCGACAAATGGGCACTGAAGCTTTCTTT. Translating it yields CASSYRQMGTEAFF.

The rearrangement links TRBV29-1 to TRBJ1-1, with 7 bases identical to TRBD1. Looked up from germline, CDR1 is SQVTM and CDR2 is ANQGSEA. J lost 4 bases, V lost 5 bases, and 4 bases had no gene match. This CDR3 region has 12 residues. DNA for the CDR3: TGCAGCGTTACCAGACAGGGCACTGAAGCTTTCTTT. Translated, it gives CSVTRQGTEAFF.

The chain recombines TRBV2 with TRBJ1-6; TRBD1 agrees at 7 bases. With V trimmed by 4 bases and J by 7 bases, 10 bases remained unmatched. The CDR3 has 16 amino acids. Germline V gene lookup returns CDR1 SNHLY and CDR2 FYNNEI. The CDR3 DNA reads as TGTGCCAGCAGTGCGGCTTATGGGACAGAAAATTCACCCCTCCACTTT. Its translation is CASSAAYGTENSPLHF.

The chain employs TRBV30 and TRBJ2-5, with TRBD1 matching 9 bases. CDR1 is GTSNPN and CDR2 is SVGIG in the germline V gene (reference sequence). J gave up 2 bases and V 1 base, and 2 bases lay outside the gene matches. The CDR3 has 14 residues. The DNA for the CDR3 is TGTGCCTGGAGTGGGGGACAGGGACAAGAGACCCAGTACTTC. Protein: CAWSGGQGQETQYF.

The rearrangement links TRBV28 to TRBJ1-1; the D gene is possibly TRBD1 (6 bases). The CDR3 runs 13 residues. Germline values: CDR1 MDHEN, CDR2 SYDVKM. The ends were cut back, 7 bases at V and 5 bases at J, with 14 bases in the middle. CDR3 protein: CASTANRDTEAFF. For the CDR3, the DNA is TGTGCCAGCACCGCCAACAGGGATACTGAAGCTTTCTTT.

V and J are TRBV7-9 and TRBJ1-1; D call uncertain. V was shortened by 1 base and J by 6 bases, with 15 bases between the two germline ends. Germline CDR1 reads SEHNR; CDR2 reads FQNEAQ (reference sequence). CDR3 length equals 15 residues. This CDR3 is CASSLDGGWFAEAFF. The CDR3 region has the DNA TGTGCCAGCAGCTTAGACGGAGGGTGGTTCGCTGAAGCTTTCTTT.

This clone was detected only once. One end of the junction is discordant with germline, which a read error may explain. V and J are TRBV5-5 and TRBJ1-3, with 7 bases fitting TRBD1. Germline loops: CDR1 SGHKS, CDR2 YYEKEE (reference sequence). The CDR3 spans 14 residues. The CDR3 region is CASSPDRAGNTIYF. CDR3 DNA sequence: TGTGCCAGCAGCCCTGACAGGGCTGGCAACACCATATATTTT.

The chain employs TRBV11-2 and TRBJ2-1; 10 nucleotides match TRBD1. This CDR3 comprises 15 residues. V lost 4 bases to trimming and J lost 8 bases; unmatched junction nucleotides: 8. Germline V CDR1 and CDR2: SGHAT, FQNNGV. The CDR3 is CASSSRDRGRDEQFF. DNA of the CDR3: TGTGCCAGCAGCTCCCGGGACAGGGGACGGGATGAGCAGTTCTTC.

The rearrangement uses TRBV12-3 or TRBV12-4 and TRBJ2-5; 9 bases match TRBD2. Trimming removed 6 bases from V and 1 base from J; junction bases left unmatched: 0. This CDR3 spans 13 amino acids. The CDR3 DNA follows: TGTGCCAGCAGGACTAGCGGCCAAGAGACCCAGTACTTC. It translates to CASRTSGQETQYF.

The chain links TRBV7-8 to TRBJ2-7; the D gene is possibly TRBD1 (6 bases). This CDR3 has 16 residues. V was trimmed by 1 base and J by 0 bases, leaving 13 bases between them. Germline-derived CDR1 and CDR2 are SGHVS and FQNEAQ. The CDR3 spells CASSLVSGASSYEQYF. CDR3 sequence (DNA): TGTGCCAGCAGCTTAGTGTCAGGGGCCAGCTCCTACGAGCAGTACTTC.

In its sample, this clone was seen once. The chain couples TRBV20-1 to TRBJ1-3, with 8 bases identical to TRBD1. V trimming: 3 bases; J trimming: 3 bases; junction bases outside the gene matches: 10. CDR3 length equals 16 residues. Germline V CDR1 and CDR2: DFQATT, SNEGSKA (reference sequence). The CDR3 region has the DNA TGCAGTGCTAGTCCGGCAGGGGGCTGGGTTGGAAACACCATATATTTT. Its protein product is CSASPAGGWVGNTIYF.

The V and J genes are TRBV3-1 (or the pseudogene TRBV3-2) and TRBJ2-1; TRBD1 aligns across 8 bases. J lost 9 bases, V lost 3 bases, and 1 base had no gene match. The CDR3 runs 12 residues. The V gene's germline CDR1 is LGHDT and CDR2 YNNKEL (reference sequence). The CDR3 DNA sequence: TGTGCCAGCAGCCACACAGGGGGTGAGCAGTTCTTC. Its protein product is CASSHTGGEQFF.

The J gene is TRBJ2-5, the V gene TRBV30; TRBD1 might be the D (7 bases). Trimming removed 4 bases from V and 4 bases from J, with 19 bases in between. The CDR3 covers 15 residues. The germline V gene has CDR1 GTSNPN and CDR2 SVGIG (reference sequence). CDR3 nucleotide sequence: TGTGCCTGGACACCCAGGGGGGCCCAGGGAGAGACCCAGTACTTC. Its translation is CAWTPRGAQGETQYF. Using reference TRBV30 and TRBJ2-5 for the parts outside the CDR3, the full variable domain is SQTIHQWPATLVQPVGSPLSLECTVEGTSNPNLYWYRQAAGRGLQLLFYSVGIGQISSEVPQNLSASRPQDRQFILSSKKLLLSDSGFYLCAWTPRGAQGETQYFGPGTRLLVL.

This rearrangement joins TRBV19 to TRBJ2-2, with D possibly being TRBD2 (5 bases). The V gene lost 9 bases and the J gene lost 0 bases, with 14 bases spanning the gap. Germline CDR1 LNHDA, CDR2 SQIVND (reference sequence). CDR3 length equals 15 residues. CDR3 nucleotides: TGTGCCAGCAACGCAGACGGGACGAACACCGGGGAGCTGTTTTTT. Its translation is CASNADGTNTGELFF. Full variable domain (rest looked up from reference TRBV19 and TRBJ2-2): DGGITQSPKYLFRKEGQNVTLSCEQNLNHDAMYWYRQDPGQGLRLIYYSQIVNDFQKGDIAEGYSVSREKKESFPLTVTSAQKNPTAFYLCASNADGTNTGELFFGEGSRLTVL.

This clone was counted between two and nine times. This chain links TRBV28 with TRBJ1-6, with a tentative D call TRBD1 (6 bases). The CDR3 covers 18 residues. CDR1 and CDR2 from the germline V gene are MDHEN and SYDVKM. V lost 2 bases and J lost 8, with 22 bases in between. The CDR3 reads CASSLSQGLGSSDSPLHF. The CDR3 DNA reads TGTGCCAGCAGTTTAAGTCAGGGGCTGGGCAGTAGTGATTCACCCCTCCACTTT.